A single T cell receptor (beta chain) is shown here with its context. The CDR3 covers 18 residues. The ends lost 5 bases at V and 1 base at J; junction bases unmatched: 9. Germline lookup yields CDR1 SEHNR and CDR2 FQNEAQ (reference sequence). Per the study methods: Nucleated cell counts were estimated from reference gene primer amplification. Profiling relied on immunoSEQ multiplex PCR, and the TCRdb table lists in-frame clones only, not all of them. V and J calls and clone size come straight from that table; D and trimming were deduced from the DNA. The sample yields 200,000 to 250,000 clones, around 87% seen once. This entry comes from a study of blood T cell repertoires in COVID-19. Study in general: Whether acute or convalescent, the COVID-19 samples came from the United States, Italy and Spain. Sources were T cells, B-cell-depleted T cells, or PBMCs; the material itself was cDNA or gDNA.

This clonotype was sampled from a man between 60 and 75 years old with acute or convalescent COVID-19. The rearrangement uses TRBV7-9 and TRBJ2-6, with TRBD1 identical over 9 bases. The sample taken for sequencing was peripheral blood. The CDR3 loop reads CASSAWGQGASGANVLTF. The CDR3 coding sequence is TGTGCCAGCAGCGCCTGGGGACAGGGTGCTTCTGGGGCCAACGTCCTGACTTTC.